One and the same sample provided the 3 T cell receptor beta chains below, sequenced in a study of vaccination and CD4 T cells after COVID-19. Treatment given: approximately 11-day PBMC culture with coronavirus spike peptide pools or control peptides (ViraFEST assay). No antigen has been assigned to these receptors. At the Johns Hopkins FTIC core, DNA taken from cultured CD4+ T cells was sequenced by way of the Oncomine TCR Beta short-read assay. TCRdb independently ran MiXCR on the PCR reads; one entry per CDR3 protein. The repertoire holds 15,000 to 20,000 distinct CDR3 sequences, with around three fifths as singletons. The sample taken for sequencing was CD4+ T cells from blood, cultured in vitro. The origin of the receptors is a human donor who had recovered from COVID-19.

V is TRBV2 and J is TRBJ2-1, with 9 bases that match TRBD2. V lost 6 bases and J lost 6; bases outside the gene matches: 9. Germline V lookup: CDR1 SNHLY, CDR2 FYNNEI. The CDR3 extends over 15 amino acids. Written as DNA, the CDR3 is TGTGCCAGCAGGGCCGGGACTAGCCCTTCCAATGAGCAGTTCTTC. Amino acids: CASRAGTSPSNEQFF.

This chain connects TRBV6-1 to TRBJ1-1; possible D gene TRBD1, 6 bases. The CDR3 spans 17 residues. Germline V gene lookup returns CDR1 MNHNS and CDR2 SASEGT. The V gene lost 8 bases and the J gene lost 6 bases, with 28 bases spanning the gap. The CDR3 spells CASANVGTWGFRAEAFF. CDR3 DNA sequence: TGTGCCAGCGCGAACGTCGGGACATGGGGGTTTCGGGCTGAAGCTTTCTTT.

V is TRBV20-1 and J is TRBJ2-2; D not certain. This CDR3 is 14 amino acids long. The germline V and J ends were trimmed by 5 bases and 4 bases, with 14 bases remaining between them. Germline lookup yields CDR1 DFQATT and CDR2 SNEGSKA (reference sequence). In DNA, the CDR3 is TGCAGTGCTGAGGCGCAGGTCGGCACCGGGGAGCTGTTTTTT. Amino acids: CSAEAQVGTGELFF.